The 15 T cell receptor beta chains below come from one sample, sequenced in a study of cytomegalovirus exposure and HLA in healthy donors. Both 60 Vbeta primers and 13 Jbeta primers went into the PCR. Assay used: immunoSEQ multiplex PCR; TCRdb lists only in-frame clones, some missing. The table shows about 130,000 clones, with over 70% occurring only once. Specimen: PBMCs. The receptors come from an older woman in good health and CMV-seropositive.

The rearrangement uses TRBV18 and TRBJ2-2; the D is unclear. V was shortened by 4 bases and J by 0 bases, with 12 bases between the two germline ends. The germline CDR1 and CDR2 sequences are KGHSH and LQKENI. CDR3 length equals 16 residues. CDR3 protein: CASSLASPANTGELFF. In DNA, the CDR3 is TGTGCCAGCTCACTGGCCTCACCAGCGAACACCGGGGAGCTGTTTTTT.

The chain is built from TRBV11-2 and TRBJ1-1; D perhaps matches TRBD1 (5 bases). This CDR3 comprises 14 residues. Germline CDR1 SGHAT, CDR2 FQNNGV. V shed 2 bases and J shed 6 bases, with 13 bases lying between them. The CDR3 sequence is CASSLLRGWSEAFF. The CDR3 DNA follows: TGTGCCAGCAGCTTACTGCGGGGGTGGTCTGAAGCTTTCTTT.

This chain connects TRBV6-4 to TRBJ2-5; D is unclear. The CDR3 is made up of 11 amino acids. V lost 2 bases to trimming and J lost 4 bases, with 2 bases between them. Germline values: CDR1 MRHNA, CDR2 SNTAGT. The CDR3 spells CASSDRETQYF. The CDR3 DNA follows: TGTGCCAGCAGTGACCGAGAGACCCAGTACTTC.

The table lists this clone with a few counts. The rearrangement joins TRBV19 to TRBJ2-2; unclear D gene. V gave up 1 base and J gave up 9 bases, with 12 bases separating them. The length of the CDR3 is 14 residues. The germline gives CDR1 LNHDA, CDR2 SQIVND (reference sequence). CDR3 loop: CASSIASPHRELFF. The CDR3 DNA follows: TGTGCCAGTAGTATAGCTAGTCCCCACCGGGAGCTGTTTTTT.

The rearrangement joins TRBV5-1 to TRBJ2-7; 9 positions match TRBD1. The junction had 10 bases not matched to a gene; V was cut back by 3 bases and J by 3 bases. There are 16 residues in the CDR3. Germline V CDR1 and CDR2: SGHRS, YFSETQ. Here the CDR3 reads CASSSIGTGQSYEQYF. The DNA for the CDR3 is TGCGCCAGCAGCTCTATAGGGACAGGGCAGAGCTACGAGCAGTACTTC.

CDR3 sequence reads: CATKGQGAREKLFF. Written as DNA, the CDR3 is TGTGCCACCAAAGGACAGGGGGCGCGAGAAAAACTGTTTTTT. The V gene is TRBV6-5, the J gene TRBJ1-4, with 11 bases matching TRBD1. The V segment lost 10 bases and the J segment 8 bases; nucleotides outside the gene matches: 9. This CDR3 region has 14 residues. Germline V gene lookup returns CDR1 MNHEY and CDR2 SVGAGI.

This clone was counted a few times. The identical CDR3 is also encoded by other nucleotide sequences in the sample. This chain joins TRBV19 and TRBJ2-1, with TRBD2 as a possible D gene (5 bases). The CDR3 totals 15 residues. Germline V gene data show CDR1 as LNHDA and CDR2 as SQIVND (reference sequence). With 3 bases removed from V and 0 bases from J, the gap between germline ends came to 9 bases. DNA for the CDR3: TGTGCCAGTAGTATTTCGGGGAGCTCCTACAATGAGCAGTTCTTC. It is translated as CASSISGSSYNEQFF.

The chain has TRBV7-3 and TRBJ2-6; a weak D match, TRBD1 (6 bases). Germline values: CDR1 SGHTA, CDR2 FQGTGA. Trimming stripped 3 bases from V and 1 base from J, with 7 bases between. CDR3 size: 15 residues. CDR3 DNA sequence: TGTGCCAGCAGCTTTGGACAGTCTGGGGCCAACGTCCTGACTTTC. Encoded protein: CASSFGQSGANVLTF.

The rearrangement links TRBV27 to TRBJ2-7, with D perhaps TRBD1 (6 bases). CDR1 is MNHEY and CDR2 is SMNVEV in the germline V gene (reference sequence). The CDR3 is 13 residues long. The V and J ends lost 3 bases and 2 bases respectively, with 8 bases between them. CDR3 DNA sequence: TGTGCCAGCAGTTTCGGACAGACCTACGAGCAGTACTTC. This sequence encodes CASSFGQTYEQYF.

The chain uses TRBV4-2 and TRBJ2-3; 12 nucleotides match TRBD2. The CDR3 has 16 amino acids. V was pared by 6 bases and J by 0 bases, with 4 bases of the junction left unmatched. CDR1 LGHNA and CDR2 YNFKEQ come from the germline V gene. CDR3 nucleotides: TGTGCCAGCAGTTCCGGACTAGCGGGGAGCACAGATACGCAGTATTTT. Translated: CASSSGLAGSTDTQYF.

The J gene is TRBJ1-2, the V gene TRBV2; D is unclear. Between the trimmed V and J ends, which lost 2 bases and 4 bases, there was a span of 14 bases. The CDR3 runs 15 residues. The germline CDR1 and CDR2 sequences are SNHLY and FYNNEI. CDR3 DNA sequence: TGTGCCAGCAGTGAAAGAAGAAGGGAGAGCTATGGCTACACCTTC. Residues: CASSERRRESYGYTF.

The chain couples TRBV2 to TRBJ2-1; 7 nucleotides line up with TRBD1. V was pared by 4 bases and J by 0 bases, with 3 bases of the junction left unmatched. The CDR3 contains 15 residues. Germline CDR1 reads SNHLY; CDR2 reads FYNNEI. This CDR3 is CASSADRSSYNEQFF. The CDR3 DNA reads as TGTGCCAGCAGTGCGGACAGGAGCTCCTACAATGAGCAGTTCTTC.

V gene TRBV6-5 combines with J gene TRBJ2-7; D may be TRBD1 (5 bases). The CDR3 has 14 residues. Germline V lookup: CDR1 MNHEY, CDR2 SVGAGI. The ends were cut back, 6 bases at V and 0 bases at J, with 12 bases in the middle. CDR3: CASSPRVSSYEQYF. The CDR3 nucleotides are TGTGCCAGCAGCCCCAGGGTGAGCTCCTACGAGCAGTACTTC.

V and J are TRBV6-1 and TRBJ1-2; D is ambiguous. CDR1 is MNHNS and CDR2 is SASEGT in the germline V gene. The CDR3 spans 14 residues. V dropped 6 bases and J dropped 3 bases, with 14 bases sitting between them. The CDR3 nucleotides read TGTGCCAGCAGCGAAAGGGCCGGGGACTATGGCTACACCTTC. It translates to CASSERAGDYGYTF.

The rearrangement uses TRBV20-1 and TRBJ2-7, with a tentative D call TRBD2 (5 bases). Germline V gives CDR1 DFQATT, CDR2 SNEGSKA (reference sequence). The CDR3 covers 9 residues. The germline V and J ends were trimmed by 6 bases and 7 bases, with 7 bases remaining between them. CDR3 sequence: CSAGVEQYF. CDR3 in DNA: TGCAGTGCCGGGGTGGAGCAGTACTTC.